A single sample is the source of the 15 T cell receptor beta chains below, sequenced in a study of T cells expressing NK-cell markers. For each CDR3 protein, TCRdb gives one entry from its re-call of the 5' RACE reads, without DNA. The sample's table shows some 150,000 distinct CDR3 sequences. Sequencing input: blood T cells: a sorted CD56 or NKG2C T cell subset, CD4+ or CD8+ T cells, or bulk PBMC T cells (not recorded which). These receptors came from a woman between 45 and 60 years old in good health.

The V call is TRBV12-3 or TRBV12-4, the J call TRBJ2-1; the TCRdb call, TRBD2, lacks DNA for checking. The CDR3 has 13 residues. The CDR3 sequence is CASSLGAGREQFF.

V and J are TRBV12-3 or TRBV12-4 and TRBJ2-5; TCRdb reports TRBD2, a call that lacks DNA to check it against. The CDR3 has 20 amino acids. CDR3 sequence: CASSLALGDSRGQLRETQYF.

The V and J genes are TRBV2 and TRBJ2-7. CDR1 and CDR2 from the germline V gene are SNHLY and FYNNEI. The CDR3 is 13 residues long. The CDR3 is CASRPGISYEQYF.

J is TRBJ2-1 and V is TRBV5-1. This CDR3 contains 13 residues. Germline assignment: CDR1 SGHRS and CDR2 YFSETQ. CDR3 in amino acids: CASSWLPDNEQFF.

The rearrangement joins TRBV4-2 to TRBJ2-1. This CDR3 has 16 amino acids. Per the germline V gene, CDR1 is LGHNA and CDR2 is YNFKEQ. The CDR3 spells CASSQEHGSSYNEQFF.

The CDR3 reads CASKDYTYNEQFF. The genes are TRBV27 and TRBJ2-1; without DNA, the TCRdb call of TRBD2 cannot be checked. This CDR3 is 13 amino acids long. Germline V gene lookup returns CDR1 MNHEY and CDR2 SMNVEV (reference sequence).

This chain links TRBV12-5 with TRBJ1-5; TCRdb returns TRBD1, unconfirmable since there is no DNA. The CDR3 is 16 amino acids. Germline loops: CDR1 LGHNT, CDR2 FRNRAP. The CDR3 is CASGLTTTGGNQPQHF.

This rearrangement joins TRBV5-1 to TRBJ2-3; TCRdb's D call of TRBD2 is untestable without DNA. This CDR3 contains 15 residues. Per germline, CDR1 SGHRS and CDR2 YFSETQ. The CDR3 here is CASSLFQLAGGGQYF.

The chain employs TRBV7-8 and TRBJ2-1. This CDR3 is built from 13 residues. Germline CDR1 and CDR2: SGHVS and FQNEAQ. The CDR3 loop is CASSSSVRDEQFF.

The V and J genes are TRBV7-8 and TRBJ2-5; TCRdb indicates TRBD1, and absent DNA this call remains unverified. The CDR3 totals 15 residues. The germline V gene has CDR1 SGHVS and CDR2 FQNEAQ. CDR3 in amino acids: CASSGGQGAYETQYF.

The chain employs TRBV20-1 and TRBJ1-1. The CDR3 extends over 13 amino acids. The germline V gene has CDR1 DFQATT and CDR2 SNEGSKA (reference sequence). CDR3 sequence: CSATSPPNTEAFF.

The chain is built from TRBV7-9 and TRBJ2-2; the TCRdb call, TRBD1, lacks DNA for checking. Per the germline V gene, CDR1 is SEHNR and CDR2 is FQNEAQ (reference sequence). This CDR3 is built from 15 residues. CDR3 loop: CSSSPRGTYTGELFF.

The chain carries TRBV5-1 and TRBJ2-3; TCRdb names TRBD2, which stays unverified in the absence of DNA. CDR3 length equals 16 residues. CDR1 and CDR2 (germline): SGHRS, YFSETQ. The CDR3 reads CASSLVNSGNTDTQYF. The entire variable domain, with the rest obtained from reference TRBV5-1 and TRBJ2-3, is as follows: KAGVTQTPRYLIKTRGQQVTLSCSPISGHRSVSWYQQTPGQGLQFLFEYFSETQRNKGNFPGRFSGRQFSNSRSEMNVSTLELGDSALYLCASSLVNSGNTDTQYFGPGTRLTVL.

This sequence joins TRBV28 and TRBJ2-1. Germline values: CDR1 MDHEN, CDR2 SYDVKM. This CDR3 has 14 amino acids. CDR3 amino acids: CASSLKGFPDEQFF.

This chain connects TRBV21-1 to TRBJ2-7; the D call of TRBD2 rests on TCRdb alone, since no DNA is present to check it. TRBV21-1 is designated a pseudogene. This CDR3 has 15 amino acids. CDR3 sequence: CASSKVTSGRDEQYF.